Listed below are T cell receptor beta chains from one sample, sequenced in a study of cytomegalovirus exposure and HLA in healthy donors. Using immunoSEQ multiplex PCR, the repertoire was profiled, and TCRdb retains in-frame clones only, with some absent. The table has about 190,000 clones, over 80% seen once. The source material was PBMCs. The receptors derive from a man in his forties or fifties in good health and CMV-seronegative. Each CDR3 is given without its conserved first and last residue.

V gene	J gene	CDR3 protein
TRBV19	TRBJ2-1	ASRPGSYNEQF
TRBV30	TRBJ2-7	AWSRWGTGTYEQY
TRBV6-5	TRBJ1-1	ASSYSITGGEAF
TRBV11-3	TRBJ2-7	ASSFTRGNEQY
TRBV6-1	TRBJ1-6	ASSEQQGLGSPLH
TRBV6-1	TRBJ2-2	ASTLQANTGELF
TRBV7-2	TRBJ2-1	ASSPMDSYNEQF
TRBV29-1	TRBJ1-5	SAKDDRNQPQH
TRBV2	TRBJ1-3	ASSDPGTAWDGNTIY
TRBV29-1	TRBJ2-7	SVRGGYTYEQY
TRBV4-2	TRBJ1-1	ASSQDNARVPTEAF
TRBV7-9	TRBJ2-5	SSSLRAGGPLGGETQY